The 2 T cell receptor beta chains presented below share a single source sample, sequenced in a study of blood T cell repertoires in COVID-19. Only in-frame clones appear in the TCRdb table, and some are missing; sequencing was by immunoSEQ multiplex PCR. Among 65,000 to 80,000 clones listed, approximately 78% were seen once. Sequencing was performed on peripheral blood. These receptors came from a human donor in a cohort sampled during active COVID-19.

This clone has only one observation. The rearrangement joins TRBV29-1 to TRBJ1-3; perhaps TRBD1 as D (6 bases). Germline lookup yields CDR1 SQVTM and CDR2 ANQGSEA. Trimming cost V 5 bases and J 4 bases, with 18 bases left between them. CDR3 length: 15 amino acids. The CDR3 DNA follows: TGCAGCGTTTTGGGGGCGGGTGATTCGGGAAACACCATATATTTT. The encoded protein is CSVLGAGDSGNTIYF.

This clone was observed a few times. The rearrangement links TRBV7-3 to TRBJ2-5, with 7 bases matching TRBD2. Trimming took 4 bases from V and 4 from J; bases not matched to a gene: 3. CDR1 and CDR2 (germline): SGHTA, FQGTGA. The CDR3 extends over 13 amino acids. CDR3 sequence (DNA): TGTGCCAGCAGCTCTCCGGGGGGAGAGACCCAGTACTTC. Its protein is CASSSPGGETQYF. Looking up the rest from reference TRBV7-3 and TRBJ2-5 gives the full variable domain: GAGVSQTPSNKVTEKGKYVELRCDPISGHTALYWYRQSLGQGPEFLIYFQGTGAADDSGLPNDRFFAVRPEGSVSTLKIQRTERGDSAVYLCASSSPGGETQYFGPGTRLLVL.